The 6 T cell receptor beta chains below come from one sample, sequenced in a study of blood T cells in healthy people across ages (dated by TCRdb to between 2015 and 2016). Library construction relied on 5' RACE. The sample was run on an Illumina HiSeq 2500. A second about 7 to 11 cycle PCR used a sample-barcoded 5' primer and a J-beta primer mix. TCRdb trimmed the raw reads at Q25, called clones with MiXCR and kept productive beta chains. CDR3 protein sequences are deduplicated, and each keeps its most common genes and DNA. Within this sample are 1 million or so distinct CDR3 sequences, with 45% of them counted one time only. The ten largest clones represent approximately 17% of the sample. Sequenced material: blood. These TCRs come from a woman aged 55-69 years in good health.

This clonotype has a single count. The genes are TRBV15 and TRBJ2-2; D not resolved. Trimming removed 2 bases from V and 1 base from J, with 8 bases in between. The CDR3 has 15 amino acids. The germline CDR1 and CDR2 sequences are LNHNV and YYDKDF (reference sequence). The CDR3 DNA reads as TGTGCCACCAGCAGAAGGCAAAAGAACACCGGGGAGCTGTTTTTT. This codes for CATSRRQKNTGELFF. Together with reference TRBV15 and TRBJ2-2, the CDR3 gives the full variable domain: DAMVIQNPRYQVTQFGKPVTLSCSQTLNHNVMYWYQQKSSQAPKLLFHYYDKDFNNEADTPDNFQSRRPNTSFCFLDIRSPGLGDTAMYLCATSRRQKNTGELFFGEGSRLTVL.

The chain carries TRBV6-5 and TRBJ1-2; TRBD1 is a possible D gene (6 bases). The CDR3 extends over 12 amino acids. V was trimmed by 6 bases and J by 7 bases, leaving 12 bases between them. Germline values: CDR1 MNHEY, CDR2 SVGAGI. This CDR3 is CASRSQGAGYTF. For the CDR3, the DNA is TGTGCCAGCAGGTCACAGGGAGCTGGCTACACCTTC.

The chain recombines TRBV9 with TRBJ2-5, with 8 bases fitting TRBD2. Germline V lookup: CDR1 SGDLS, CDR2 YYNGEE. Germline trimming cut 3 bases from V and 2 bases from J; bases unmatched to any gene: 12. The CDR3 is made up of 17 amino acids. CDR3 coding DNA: TGTGCCAGCAGCGCAGGAGAGAGGGTAGCGGGGCAAGAGACCCAGTACTTC. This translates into CASSAGERVAGQETQYF. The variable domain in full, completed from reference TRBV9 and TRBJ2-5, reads DSGVTQTPKHLITATGQRVTLRCSPRSGDLSVYWYQQSLDQGLQFLIQYYNGEERAKGNILERFSAQQFPDLHSELNLSSLELGDSALYFCASSAGERVAGQETQYFGPGTRLLVL.

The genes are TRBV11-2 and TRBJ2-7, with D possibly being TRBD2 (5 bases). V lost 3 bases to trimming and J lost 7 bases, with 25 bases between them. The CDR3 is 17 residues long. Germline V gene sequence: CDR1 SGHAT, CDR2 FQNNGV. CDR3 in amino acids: CASSLNNRRWPYNEQYF. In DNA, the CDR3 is TGTGCCAGCAGCTTGAATAATCGGAGGTGGCCCTACAATGAGCAGTACTTC.

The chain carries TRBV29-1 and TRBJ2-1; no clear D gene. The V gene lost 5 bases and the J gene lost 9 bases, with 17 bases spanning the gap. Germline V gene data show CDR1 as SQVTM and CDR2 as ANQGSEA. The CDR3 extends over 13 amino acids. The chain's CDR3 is CSVTADVGSEQFF. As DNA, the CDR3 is TGCAGCGTTACGGCTGATGTGGGCAGTGAGCAGTTCTTC.

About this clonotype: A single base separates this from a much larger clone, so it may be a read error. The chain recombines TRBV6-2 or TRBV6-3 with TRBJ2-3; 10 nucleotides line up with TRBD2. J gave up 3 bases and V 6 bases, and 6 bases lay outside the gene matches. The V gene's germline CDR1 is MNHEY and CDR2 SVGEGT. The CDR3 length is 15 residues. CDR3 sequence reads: CASRFGLAETDTQYF. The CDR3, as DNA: TGTGCCAGCAGATTCGGACTAGCGGAGACAGATACGCAGTATTTT.